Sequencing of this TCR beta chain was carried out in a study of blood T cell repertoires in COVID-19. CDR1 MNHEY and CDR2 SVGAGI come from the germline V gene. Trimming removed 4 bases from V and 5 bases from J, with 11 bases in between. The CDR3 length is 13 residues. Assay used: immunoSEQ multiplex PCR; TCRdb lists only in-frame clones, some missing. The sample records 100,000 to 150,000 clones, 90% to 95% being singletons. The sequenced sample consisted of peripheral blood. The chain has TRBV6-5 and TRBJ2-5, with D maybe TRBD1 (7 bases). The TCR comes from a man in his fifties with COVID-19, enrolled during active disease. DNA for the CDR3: TGTGCCAGCAGTTTCAGGGGGAGGGAGACCCAGTACTTC. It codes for CASSFRGRETQYF.